One and the same sample provided the 19 T cell receptor beta chains below, sequenced in a study of cytomegalovirus exposure and HLA in healthy donors. Measured with immunoSEQ multiplex PCR; TCRdb has only the in-frame clones, and not every one. The sample lists hundreds of thousands of clones, 90% occurring once. Source material: PBMCs. These receptors all stem from a woman in her thirties in good health and CMV-seronegative.

This chain joins TRBV7-6 and TRBJ2-7, with D uncertain. Germline loops: CDR1 SGHVS, CDR2 FNYEAQ. The V gene lost 1 base and the J gene lost 7 bases, with 11 bases spanning the gap. The CDR3 runs 13 residues. The CDR3 DNA reads TGTGCCAGCAGCTTAGGTCCGCGTGAGGAGCAGTACTTC. The encoded protein is CASSLGPREEQYF.

The chain has TRBV28 and TRBJ2-5, with a tentative D call TRBD2 (6 bases). V lost 7 bases and J lost 4, with 22 bases in between. The germline gives CDR1 MDHEN, CDR2 SYDVKM. The CDR3 sequence is 16 residues long. The CDR3 loop reads CASTDRGFRGRETQYF. The CDR3 nucleotides are TGTGCCAGCACGGATCGGGGCTTCCGGGGGAGAGAGACCCAGTACTTC.

The gene calls are TRBV5-4 and TRBJ2-5; no reliable D call. The germline V gene has CDR1 SGHNT and CDR2 YYREEE (reference sequence). Deletions cut 0 bases from V and 1 base from J, with 7 bases between. The CDR3 length is 14 residues. The CDR3 region is CASSLALGQETQYF. For the CDR3, the DNA is TGTGCCAGCAGCTTGGCTCTAGGCCAAGAGACCCAGTACTTC.

The chain employs TRBV5-1 and TRBJ2-5; unclear D gene. Between the trimmed V and J ends, which lost 0 bases and 5 bases, there was a span of 11 bases. Germline CDR1 and CDR2: SGHRS and YFSETQ. This CDR3 has 14 residues. The CDR3 DNA follows: TGCGCCAGCAGCTTGGAAGTACAAAAGGAGACCCAGTACTTC. Translating gives CASSLEVQKETQYF.

The chain employs TRBV4-1 and TRBJ2-7; 8 nucleotides match TRBD2. Germline CDR1 and CDR2: MGHRA and YSYEKL. Losses at the gene ends were 4 bases for V and 6 bases for J; bases not matched to a gene: 5. The CDR3 extends over 13 amino acids. The CDR3 loop is CASSPAGEGEQYF. The CDR3 DNA reads TGCGCCAGCAGCCCAGCGGGAGAAGGCGAGCAGTACTTC.

This clone was detected once. This chain links TRBV5-6 with TRBJ2-2, with D possibly TRBD1 on 5 matching bases. V dropped 2 bases and J dropped 7 bases, with 15 bases sitting between them. Germline lookup yields CDR1 SGHDT and CDR2 YYEEEE. The CDR3 totals 15 residues. The CDR3 DNA sequence: TGTGCCAGCAGCTTTAGGTCAGGGTCGAGCGGGGAGCTGTTTTTT. As protein: CASSFRSGSSGELFF.

This CDR3 reads CASSLTPFGSSYEQYF. CDR3 DNA sequence: TGTGCCAGCAGCTTAACCCCCTTTGGGAGCTCCTACGAGCAGTACTTC. The chain combines TRBV7-3 with TRBJ2-7; a weak D match, TRBD2 (5 bases). There are 16 residues in the CDR3. V lost 0 bases, J lost 0 bases, and 12 bases lay in between. Germline CDR1 is SGHTA and CDR2 is FQGTGA.

The V call is TRBV19, the J call TRBJ1-5; TRBD1 might be the D (5 bases). This CDR3 comprises 15 residues. Germline V CDR1 and CDR2: LNHDA, SQIVND (reference sequence). The V end lost 3 bases, the J end lost 4 bases, and 13 bases lay between the germline ends. The CDR3 reads CASSILGDGNQPQHF. The CDR3 region has the DNA TGTGCCAGTAGTATCTTGGGGGATGGGAATCAGCCCCAGCATTTT.

The genes are TRBV28 and TRBJ1-1; D unclear. CDR1 is MDHEN, CDR2 SYDVKM, per germline. CDR3 length equals 13 residues. V lost 2 bases to trimming and J lost 1 base, with 5 bases between them. CDR3 DNA sequence: TGTGCCAGCAGTTTACAGCAGAACACTGAAGCTTTCTTT. Protein sequence: CASSLQQNTEAFF.

This chain joins TRBV9 and TRBJ2-2, with 7 bases fitting TRBD1. V lost 1 base, J lost 1 base, and 1 base stayed unmatched. The germline V gene has CDR1 SGDLS and CDR2 YYNGEE. There are 15 residues in the CDR3. CDR3 coding DNA: TGTGCCAGCAGCGTACGACAGGGGAACACCGGGGAGCTGTTTTTT. This encodes CASSVRQGNTGELFF.

This chain connects TRBV4-3 to TRBJ2-7; 10 positions agree with TRBD1. The germline gives CDR1 LGHNA, CDR2 YSLEER. The CDR3 extends over 15 amino acids. Trimming cost V 1 base and J 5 bases; bases outside gene matches: 5. The CDR3 DNA reads TGCGCCAGCAGCCAAGGGACAGGGGGTTTCGACGAGCAGTACTTC. It encodes CASSQGTGGFDEQYF.

CDR3 amino acids: CASSDGRDYSNQPQHF. Written as DNA, the CDR3 is TGTGCCAGCAGTGATGGAAGGGATTATAGCAATCAGCCCCAGCATTTT. J is TRBJ1-5 and V is TRBV6-1; D is undetermined. V was pared by 3 bases and J by 0 bases, with 12 bases between. There are 16 residues in the CDR3. Germline loops: CDR1 MNHNS, CDR2 SASEGT.

This chain connects TRBV7-6 to TRBJ2-1; 9 bases match TRBD2. This CDR3 region has 15 residues. Trimming took 1 base from V and 6 from J; bases not matched to a gene: 4. CDR1 is SGHVS and CDR2 is FNYEAQ in the germline V gene. The CDR3 DNA is TGTGCCAGCAGCTTAGTTAGCGGGAGTGCCAATGAGCAGTTCTTC. Translated: CASSLVSGSANEQFF.

The rearrangement joins TRBV30 to TRBJ2-3, with D maybe TRBD2 (6 bases). Germline assignment: CDR1 GTSNPN and CDR2 SVGIG (reference sequence). The CDR3 has 14 residues. V was trimmed by 2 bases and J by 0 bases, leaving 9 bases between them. This chain's CDR3 is CAWSLGGSTDTQYF. The CDR3 DNA sequence: TGTGCCTGGAGTTTGGGAGGTAGCACAGATACGCAGTATTTT.

The chain combines TRBV9 with TRBJ2-1; the D gene is possibly TRBD2 (6 bases). V gave up 2 bases and J gave up 3 bases, with 12 bases separating them. Germline CDR1 reads SGDLS; CDR2 reads YYNGEE. The CDR3 has 15 residues. The chain's CDR3 is CASSVGSTGYNEQFF. The CDR3 region has the DNA TGTGCCAGCAGCGTCGGGAGTACGGGCTACAATGAGCAGTTCTTC.

The chain has TRBV7-3 and TRBJ2-2; tentative D call: TRBD2 (5 bases). Germline CDR1 SGHTA, CDR2 FQGTGA. V was pared by 5 bases and J by 0 bases, with 7 bases between. The CDR3 covers 14 residues. CDR3 sequence: CASSKGANTGELFF. CDR3 nucleotide sequence: TGTGCCAGCAGCAAGGGAGCGAACACCGGGGAGCTGTTTTTT.

The chain employs TRBV28 and TRBJ1-1, with D possibly being TRBD1 (6 bases). The V gene's germline CDR1 is MDHEN and CDR2 SYDVKM. The CDR3 has 16 amino acids. The V and J ends lost 7 bases and 0 bases respectively, with 18 bases between them. CDR3 sequence: CASIRDLGQMNTEAFF. CDR3 nucleotide sequence: TGTGCCAGCATACGAGACCTGGGACAAATGAACACTGAAGCTTTCTTT.

V gene TRBV6-6 combines with J gene TRBJ2-2, with 8 bases matching TRBD1. Germline V gene lookup returns CDR1 MNHNY and CDR2 SVGAGI (reference sequence). The junction had 4 bases not matched to a gene; V was cut back by 7 bases and J by 6 bases. CDR3 length: 13 residues. CDR3 loop: CASTTTGAGELFF. The CDR3 DNA reads TGTGCCAGCACCACGACAGGGGCCGGGGAGCTGTTTTTT.

This clone was seen many times. V and J are TRBV5-1 and TRBJ2-7, with 10 positions matching TRBD2. The CDR3 extends over 15 amino acids. The germline V gene encodes CDR1 SGHRS and CDR2 YFSETQ. The junction had 3 bases not matched to a gene; V was cut back by 3 bases and J by 0 bases. CDR3 coding DNA: TGCGCCAGCAGCTCTCTAGCGGGGGTCTCCTACGAGCAGTACTTC. As protein: CASSSLAGVSYEQYF.